This is a list of T cell receptor beta chains from one sample in a study of blood T cell repertoires in COVID-19. The data were produced by immunoSEQ multiplex PCR, yet TCRdb's version contains in-frame clones alone and is incomplete. Of 300,000 to 350,000 clones in the sample, approximately 90% were seen once. Sequencing was done on a sample of PBMCs or T cells enriched from blood (not recorded which). The receptor set was obtained from a woman aged 18-30 years who had recovered from COVID-19. Both conserved end residues are part of each CDR3. Each record gives: D gene, clone size, J gene, V gene, CDR3 DNA, CDR3 protein. The D gene is left open where the match is weak. Size is stated for part of the rows, as once, few or many counts, or as a class when the clone is expanded.

TRBD2	-	TRBJ2-1	TRBV10-3	TGTGCCATCAGTGAGGGACTAGCGGATTACAATGAGCAGTTCTTC	CAISEGLADYNEQFF
TRBD1	once	TRBJ2-7	TRBV7-9	TGTGCCAGCAGCCAAGACAGGGACACTACCTACGAGCAGTACTTC	CASSQDRDTTYEQYF
-	-	TRBJ1-1	TRBV7-3	TGTGCCAGCAGCATACAGGAGAACACTGAAGCTTTCTTT	CASSIQENTEAFF
-	-	TRBJ2-1	TRBV2	TGTGCCAGCAGTGTAGACGGGATGACCTACAATGAGCAGTTCTTC	CASSVDGMTYNEQFF
-	-	TRBJ1-1	TRBV12-3/TRBV12-4	TGTGCCAGCAGTTTTTTCAGGACTGAAGCTTTCTTT	CASSFFRTEAFF
TRBD1	-	TRBJ1-2	TRBV9	TGTGCCAGCAGCGTAGAGGGGGCCTATGGCTACACCTTC	CASSVEGAYGYTF
-	-	TRBJ2-1	TRBV10-3	TGTACCATCAGTGAGGCGAGGAACAATGAGCAGTTCTTC	CTISEARNNEQFF
-	-	TRBJ1-3	TRBV7-2	TGTGCCAGCAGCTTATCCCCCGCAGGAAACTCTGGAAACACCATATATTTT	CASSLSPAGNSGNTIYF
-	-	TRBJ2-4	TRBV5-1	TGCGCCAGCAGCTTGTCACCCAGTCCAAACATTCAGTACTTC	CASSLSPSPNIQYF
TRBD2	-	TRBJ2-7	TRBV28	TGTGCCAGCAGTCTCCCGGCTAGCGGGAGGGAAGGCGAGCAGTACTTC	CASSLPASGREGEQYF
-	-	TRBJ1-1	TRBV6-5	TGTGCCAGCAGTTACTCGTTTCAGGGGCGGACTGAAGCTTTCTTT	CASSYSFQGRTEAFF
-	-	TRBJ1-1	TRBV5-4	TGTGCCAGCAGGGAGGAAGCTTTCTTT	CASREEAFF
TRBD2	-	TRBJ2-3	TRBV27	TGTGCCAGCAACCGATTTCCGGGACTAGCCACAGATACGCAGTATTTT	CASNRFPGLATDTQYF
-	-	TRBJ2-1	TRBV7-2	TGTGCCAGCAGCTCGGGACTCAATAACAATGAGCAGTTCTTC	CASSSGLNNNEQFF
-	-	TRBJ1-6	TRBV28	TGTGCCAGCACCCCCCGGGAACCCTATTCACCCCTCCACTTT	CASTPREPYSPLHF
TRBD1	few	TRBJ2-7	TRBV7-2	TGTGCCAGCAGGGAACCGGGACAGGGCTACGAGCAGTACTTC	CASREPGQGYEQYF
-	-	TRBJ2-7	TRBV7-6	TGTGCCAGCAGCTTATCAGTATCCTCCTACGAGCAGTACTTC	CASSLSVSSYEQYF
TRBD1	few	TRBJ2-7	TRBV6-7	TGTGCCAGCAGTAACCTGCGACCGGACAGGGACTACGAGCAGTACTTC	CASSNLRPDRDYEQYF
-	-	TRBJ1-5	TRBV6-4	TGTGCCAGCAGAAGCACAGGTAACAGCAATCAGCCCCAGCATTTT	CASRSTGNSNQPQHF
-	-	TRBJ1-2	TRBV7-3	TGTGCCAGCAGCCGAACTCAGGGATATGGCTACACCTTC	CASSRTQGYGYTF
-	-	TRBJ1-1	TRBV5-4	TGTGCCAGCAGCTCCACTGATCTGGAGGGCCGGAACACTGAAGCTTTCTTT	CASSSTDLEGRNTEAFF
-	-	TRBJ2-1	TRBV12-3/TRBV12-4	TGTGCCAGCAGCCCAACATTCAATGAGCAGTTCTTC	CASSPTFNEQFF
TRBD2	-	TRBJ2-3	TRBV27	TGTGCCAGCAGTTTTACTAGCGGAGGATATACGCAGTATTTT	CASSFTSGGYTQYF
-	-	TRBJ2-3	TRBV30	TGTGCCTGGAGTAGGGGAGGGGGTATAAGCACAGATACGCAGTATTTT	CAWSRGGGISTDTQYF
TRBD1	-	TRBJ1-4	TRBV5-8	TGTGCCAGCAGCTTACAGGGGGGGAATGAAAAACTGTTTTTT	CASSLQGGNEKLFF
TRBD1	-	TRBJ1-1	TRBV19	TGTGCCAGTAGTGAGGACAGGGAAGGCTCTGAAGCTTTCTTT	CASSEDREGSEAFF
-	-	TRBJ1-5	TRBV6-5	TGTGCCAGCAGTCGGGGGAATCAGCCCCAGCATTTT	CASSRGNQPQHF
TRBD2	-	TRBJ2-7	TRBV30	TGTGCCGGAACTAGCGGGGGTCACGAGCAGTACTTC	CAGTSGGHEQYF
TRBD2	-	TRBJ2-5	TRBV27	TGTGCCAGCAGTTACCATTCCCCCGGGACTAGCGGGAGGGCCCGAGAGACCCAGTACTTC	CASSYHSPGTSGRARETQYF
TRBD2	-	TRBJ2-5	TRBV5-6	TGTGCCAGCAGCTTACTAGCGGGGCCGTTTTGGGCCCAGTACTTC	CASSLLAGPFWAQYF
-	-	TRBJ2-1	TRBV7-7	TGTGCCAGCAGCCCGGGACTTACCTCCTACAATGAGCAGTTCTTC	CASSPGLTSYNEQFF
TRBD1	-	TRBJ1-5	TRBV19	TGTGCCAGTAACGGCGGGACAGGGGACAATCAGCCCCAGCATTTT	CASNGGTGDNQPQHF
TRBD1	-	TRBJ1-1	TRBV10-3	TGTGCCATCAGTGCCTCGGACAGGGCTTTTGAAGCTTTCTTT	CAISASDRAFEAFF
TRBD1	-	TRBJ1-4	TRBV29-1	TGCAGCGTCTTGACGACAGGGGGGAATGAAAAACTGTTTTTT	CSVLTTGGNEKLFF
TRBD1	-	TRBJ2-7	TRBV9	TGTGCCAGCAGCGTAGACCCCGACAGGGAACACGAGCAGTACTTC	CASSVDPDREHEQYF
-	-	TRBJ2-6	TRBV5-4	TGTGCCAGCAGCTTGGCTCAGCGTGGGGGGACTGGGGCCAACGTCCTGACTTTC	CASSLAQRGGTGANVLTF
-	-	TRBJ1-4	TRBV7-2	TGTGCCAGCAGCCCCCTCTTCGGTTCGGAAAAACTGTTTTTT	CASSPLFGSEKLFF
-	-	TRBJ1-2	TRBV7-2	TGTGCCAGCAGCTTAAGACGGGTCTATGGCTACACCTTC	CASSLRRVYGYTF
TRBD1	-	TRBJ2-7	TRBV4-3	TGCGCCAGCAGCCAAGATGCGTTGCAGGGGGCAAAAAAGTTAACCTACGAGCAGTACTTC	CASSQDALQGAKKLTYEQYF
-	-	TRBJ1-1	TRBV6-5	TGTGCCAGCAGCCTAGCCGGGTTGAGGACTGAAGCTTTCTTT	CASSLAGLRTEAFF
-	-	TRBJ1-1	TRBV28	TGTGCCAGCAGAGGGGACACTGAAGCTTTCTTT	CASRGDTEAFF
TRBD1	-	TRBJ1-1	TRBV11-2	TGTGCCAGCAGCACCCGACAGGGGGCCGGCACTGAAGCTTTCTTT	CASSTRQGAGTEAFF
TRBD1	-	TRBJ1-2	TRBV25-1	TGTGCCAGCAGTGTGGACAGGGGTCCGGACACTTATGGCTACACCTTC	CASSVDRGPDTYGYTF
-	-	TRBJ1-1	TRBV12-3/TRBV12-4	TGTGCCAGCGGGCGGGGGCTGGGGACTGAAGCTTTCTTT	CASGRGLGTEAFF
-	-	TRBJ2-5	TRBV7-9	TGTGCCAGCAGCTCGGTCGTGGGGGGGCTTGAAGAGACCCAGTACTTC	CASSSVVGGLEETQYF
TRBD2	-	TRBJ2-7	TRBV6-5	TGTGCCAGCAGTCTAGCGGGAGGCTTTCGGGAGCAGTACTTC	CASSLAGGFREQYF